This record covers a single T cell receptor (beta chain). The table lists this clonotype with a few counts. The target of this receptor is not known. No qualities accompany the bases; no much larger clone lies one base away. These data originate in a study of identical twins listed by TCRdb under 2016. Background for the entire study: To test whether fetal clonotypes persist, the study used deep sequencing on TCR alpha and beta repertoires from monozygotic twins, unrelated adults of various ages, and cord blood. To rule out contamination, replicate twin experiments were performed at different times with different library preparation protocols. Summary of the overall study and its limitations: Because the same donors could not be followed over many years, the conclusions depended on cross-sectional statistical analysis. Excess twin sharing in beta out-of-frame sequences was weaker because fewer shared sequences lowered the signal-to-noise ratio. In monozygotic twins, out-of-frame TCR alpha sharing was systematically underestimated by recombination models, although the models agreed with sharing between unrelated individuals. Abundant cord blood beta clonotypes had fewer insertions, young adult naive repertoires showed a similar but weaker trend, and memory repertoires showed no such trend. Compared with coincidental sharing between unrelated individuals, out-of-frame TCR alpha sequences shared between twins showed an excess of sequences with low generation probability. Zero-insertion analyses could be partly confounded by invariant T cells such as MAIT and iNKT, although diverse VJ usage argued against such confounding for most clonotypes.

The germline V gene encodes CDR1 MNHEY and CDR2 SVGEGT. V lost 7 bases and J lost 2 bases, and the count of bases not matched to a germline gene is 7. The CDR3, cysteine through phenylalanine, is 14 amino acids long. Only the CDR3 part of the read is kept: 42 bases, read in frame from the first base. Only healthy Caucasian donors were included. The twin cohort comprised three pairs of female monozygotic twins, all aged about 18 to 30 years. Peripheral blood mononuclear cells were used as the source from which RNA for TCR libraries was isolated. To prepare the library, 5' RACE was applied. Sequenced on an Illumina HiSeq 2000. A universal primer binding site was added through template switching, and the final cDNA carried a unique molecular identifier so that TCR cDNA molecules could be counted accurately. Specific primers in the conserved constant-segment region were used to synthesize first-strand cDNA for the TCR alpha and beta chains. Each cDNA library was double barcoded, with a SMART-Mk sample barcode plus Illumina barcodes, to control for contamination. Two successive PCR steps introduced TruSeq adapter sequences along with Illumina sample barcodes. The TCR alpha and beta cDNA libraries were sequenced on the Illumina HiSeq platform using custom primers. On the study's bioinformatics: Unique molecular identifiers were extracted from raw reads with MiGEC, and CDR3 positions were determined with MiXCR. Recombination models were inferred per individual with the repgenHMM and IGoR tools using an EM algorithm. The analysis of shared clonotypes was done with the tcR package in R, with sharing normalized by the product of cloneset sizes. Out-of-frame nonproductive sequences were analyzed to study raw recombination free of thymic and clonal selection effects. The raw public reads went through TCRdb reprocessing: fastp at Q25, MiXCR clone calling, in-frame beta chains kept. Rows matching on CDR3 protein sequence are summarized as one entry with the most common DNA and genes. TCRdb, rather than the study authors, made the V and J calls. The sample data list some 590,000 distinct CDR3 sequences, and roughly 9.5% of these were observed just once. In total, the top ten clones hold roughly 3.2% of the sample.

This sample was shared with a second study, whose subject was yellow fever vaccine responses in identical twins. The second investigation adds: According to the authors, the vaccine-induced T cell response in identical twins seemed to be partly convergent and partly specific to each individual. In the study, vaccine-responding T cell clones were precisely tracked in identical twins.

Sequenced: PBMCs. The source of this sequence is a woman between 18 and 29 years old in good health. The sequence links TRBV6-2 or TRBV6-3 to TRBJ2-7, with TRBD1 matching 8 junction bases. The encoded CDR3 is CASNEGQAPYEQYF. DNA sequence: TGTGCCAGCAACGAGGGACAGGCCCCCTACGAGCAGTACTTC.